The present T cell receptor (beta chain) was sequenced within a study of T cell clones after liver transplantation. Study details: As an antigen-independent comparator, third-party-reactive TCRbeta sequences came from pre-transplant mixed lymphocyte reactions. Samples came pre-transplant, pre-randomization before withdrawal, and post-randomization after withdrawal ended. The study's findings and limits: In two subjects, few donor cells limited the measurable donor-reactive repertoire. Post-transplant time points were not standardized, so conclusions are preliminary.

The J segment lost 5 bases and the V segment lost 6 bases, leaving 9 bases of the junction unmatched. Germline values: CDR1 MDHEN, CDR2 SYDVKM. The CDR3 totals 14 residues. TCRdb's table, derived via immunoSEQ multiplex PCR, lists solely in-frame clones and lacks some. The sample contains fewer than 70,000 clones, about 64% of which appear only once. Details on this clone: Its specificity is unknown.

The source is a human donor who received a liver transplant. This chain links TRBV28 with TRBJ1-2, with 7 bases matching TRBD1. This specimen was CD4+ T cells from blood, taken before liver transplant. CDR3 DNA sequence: TGTGCCAGCAGAACAGGGGAAGGGAGGTATGGCTACACCTTC. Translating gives CASRTGEGRYGYTF.